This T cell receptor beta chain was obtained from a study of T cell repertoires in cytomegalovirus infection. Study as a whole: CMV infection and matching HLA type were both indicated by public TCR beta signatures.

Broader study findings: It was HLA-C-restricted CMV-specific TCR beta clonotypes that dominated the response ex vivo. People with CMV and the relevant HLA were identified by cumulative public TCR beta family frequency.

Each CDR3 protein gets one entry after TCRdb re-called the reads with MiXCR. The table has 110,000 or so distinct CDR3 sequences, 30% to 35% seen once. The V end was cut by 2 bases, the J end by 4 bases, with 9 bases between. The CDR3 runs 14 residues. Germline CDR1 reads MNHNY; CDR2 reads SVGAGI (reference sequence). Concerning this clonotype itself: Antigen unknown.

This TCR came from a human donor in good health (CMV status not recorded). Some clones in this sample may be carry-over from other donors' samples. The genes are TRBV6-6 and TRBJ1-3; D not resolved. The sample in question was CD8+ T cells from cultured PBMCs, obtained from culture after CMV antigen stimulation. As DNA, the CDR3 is TGTGCCAGCAGTTACCCGGGAGCCGGAAACACCATATATTTT. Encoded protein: CASSYPGAGNTIYF.